This T cell receptor beta chain was recovered during a study of CD8 T cells in ankylosing spondylitis. This clonotype was recorded at least ten times. Its target is unknown. General study findings and limits: What seemed typical of ankylosing spondylitis blood was a TCR beta motif built from several highly homologous variants. Clones linked with disease were CD8+ and fairly uncommon in the peripheral blood. It was reported that disease-linked clones were significantly enriched in matched ankylosing spondylitis synovial fluid.

The authors made TCR beta libraries by quantitative 5'-RACE with molecular barcodes. A single record per CDR3 protein comes from TCRdb applying MiXCR to the 5' RACE reads. This sample has some 9,400 distinct CDR3 sequences; around 6% occur once, and the top ten carry approximately 40%. With 4 bases removed from V and 5 bases from J, the gap between germline ends came to 18 bases. The CDR3 runs 15 residues. Germline CDR1 reads SGDLS; CDR2 reads YYNGEE. The sample was blood, either unsorted or a sorted T cell fraction (not recorded which). The clonotype comes from a female donor with ankylosing spondylitis or in good health (not recorded which). The chain joins TRBV9 to TRBJ1-1; D perhaps matches TRBD1 (6 bases). The CDR3 spells CASSPWGGRRTEAFF. In nucleotides, the CDR3 is TGTGCCAGCAGCCCATGGGGGGGCAGGAGGACTGAAGCTTTCTTT. Drawing the rest from reference TRBV9 and TRBJ1-1, the complete variable domain is DSGVTQTPKHLITATGQRVTLRCSPRSGDLSVYWYQQSLDQGLQFLIQYYNGEERAKGNILERFSAQQFPDLHSELNLSSLELGDSALYFCASSPWGGRRTEAFFGQGTRLTVV.